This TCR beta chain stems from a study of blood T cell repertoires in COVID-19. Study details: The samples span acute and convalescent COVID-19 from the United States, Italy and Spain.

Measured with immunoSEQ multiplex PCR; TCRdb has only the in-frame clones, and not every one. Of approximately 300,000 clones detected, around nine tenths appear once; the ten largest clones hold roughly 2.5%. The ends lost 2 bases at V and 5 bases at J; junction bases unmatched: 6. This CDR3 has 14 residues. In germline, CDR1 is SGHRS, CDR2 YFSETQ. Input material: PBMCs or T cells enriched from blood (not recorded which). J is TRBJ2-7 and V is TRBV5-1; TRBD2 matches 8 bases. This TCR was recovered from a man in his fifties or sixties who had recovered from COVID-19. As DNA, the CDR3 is TGCGCCAGCAGCTTTCTAGCGGGCGCGGACGAGCAGTACTTC. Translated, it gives CASSFLAGADEQYF.